This T cell receptor (beta chain) was recorded in a study of T cells in Graves' hyperthyroidism and ophthalmopathy (dated by TCRdb to about 2019). The study in broad terms: Peripheral blood was collected at initial diagnosis, before any treatment. The paper reports TCR Vbeta CDR3 sequencing of roughly 140 peripheral blood samples: some 41 ophthalmopathy, some 80 hyperthyroidism and around 17 progressor patients. The 100 discovery patients were randomly split 7:3 into training and test sets. Once sampling was done, hyperthyroidism patients were given methimazole at a starting dose of 30 mg daily, whereas ophthalmopathy patients were given high-dose intravenous methylprednisolone. To identify distinguishing TCR V-J signatures, a discovery cohort of around 100 patients was used, comprising some 45 with Graves' ophthalmopathy and approximately 57 with stable Graves' hyperthyroidism. The study also compared thyroid tissue and blood T-cell repertoires from a handful of Graves' hyperthyroidism patients. An independent validation cohort of under 20 hyperthyroidism patients and roughly 16 patients who later progressed to ophthalmopathy tested prospective prediction of ophthalmopathy.

About this clonotype: Its antigen has not been determined. No much larger clone exists at a distance of one base, and base qualities are not known.

CDR3 length: 14 amino acids, cysteine to phenylalanine. Only the CDR3 DNA is retained, 42 bases long and in frame from the first base. At the junction V is shortened by 0 bases and J by 8 bases, with 14 bases in between. The germline V gene specifies SGDLS as CDR1 and YYNGEE as CDR2. Amplification of TCR beta CDR3 regions was carried out from RNA transcripts. The first round of RT-PCR for the TCR CDR3 was performed with the HTBI primer set and the Qiagen OneStep RT-PCR kit. The libraries were constructed in a second round of multiplex PCR and then size-selected and purified. Paired-end sequencing of the libraries was performed with 100 bp reads on an Illumina HiSeq2000. Regarding the original processing steps: Raw data were processed with SOAPnuke, discarding reads with adapters, uncalled bases, mean Phred below 15, or no exact constant-primer or identifier match. High-quality paired reads were merged with COPE v1.2.5, and unique nucleotide sequences were defined as clonotypes. MiTCR v1.1 was used to align the clonotypes against IMGT TRBV, TRBD and TRBJ reference segments. The analysis was restricted to V-J combinations with a frequency above 0.0001, which together covered 99.2% of the repertoires. The TCS score was defined as F50 (clonal expansion) divided by E x V (chaos), with BLOSUM62-based TCRdist calculated between CDR3 peptides within each V-J. Welch's t-statistics and random forest reduced 500 to 650 V-J features to around 14, which were used in a naive Bayes classifier (R e1071). TCRdb took the public reads, trimmed them with fastp at Q25, ran MiXCR for clone calling and kept in-frame beta chains. Rows merge per CDR3 protein into single entries with the most common DNA and genes. TCRdb, rather than the study authors, made the V and J calls. The sample contains a few hundred thousand distinct CDR3 sequences, about a sixth of them found a single time. About a sixth of the sample comes from the top ten.

Moderately to severely active disease, a Clinical Activity Score of at least 3, a NOSPECS grade of at least 4, and a duration under 3 months were present in ophthalmopathy patients. Patients with uncontrolled infections, other autoimmune diseases, pregnancy or lactation were excluded. Diagnoses relied on clinical symptoms, serum thyroxine and TRAb, thyroid ultrasound and orbital computed tomography. PBMCs were separated from 7.5 to 10 ml of fresh peripheral blood using Ficoll-Paque density gradient centrifugation. Trizol reagent was used to extract total RNA, and RNA quality was then checked on an Agilent 2100 Bioanalyzer. The paper as a whole reports these results and caveats: No statistical method was used to set the sample size in advance, and investigators knew the group allocation. Most expanded thyroid clonotypes (frequency above 0.001) were also detected in blood, a finding suggesting that blood repertoires may reflect thyroid immune responses. During validation, the model predicted progression to ophthalmopathy a median of approximately six months ahead of onset, with around 71% sensitivity and about 75% specificity. In cross-validation, a model built on a 13 V-J signature told ophthalmopathy apart from stable hyperthyroidism with over 85% sensitivity and approximately 84% specificity, and in testing the same model reached 80%/75%.

This chain is built from TRBV9 and TRBJ1-2, with a weak D call of TRBD1 (6 bases match). This clonotype was sampled from a woman between 35 and 50 years old with Graves' ophthalmopathy. Material for sequencing was blood. The DNA reads as follows: TGTGCCAGCAGCGTAGCTACTAGAGGGGGAGGCTACACCTTC. Translated, it gives CASSVATRGGGYTF. Joined to the reference TRBV9 and TRBJ1-2 proteins, this CDR3 gives the full variable domain: DSGVTQTPKHLITATGQRVTLRCSPRSGDLSVYWYQQSLDQGLQFLIQYYNGEERAKGNILERFSAQQFPDLHSELNLSSLELGDSALYFCASSVATRGGGYTFGSGTRLTVV.